These 13 T cell receptor beta chains share one sample of origin, sequenced in a study of tumor and adjacent non-tumor tissue in lung cancer. The template was RNA from unsorted bulk tissue. The normal lung tissue was taken more than 3 cm from the tumor edge. A modified ARM-PCR protocol with three rounds of nested PCR amplified TCRbeta. TCRdb itself ran the multiplex PCR reads through MiXCR, one entry per CDR3 protein. The table has 70,000 to 90,000 distinct CDR3 sequences, roughly 80% seen once. Sequenced: distant non-tumor lung tissue. The receptors were sampled from a man between 60 and 75 years old with non-small cell lung cancer.

Note on this clonotype: Germline is not matched at one junction end, which may reflect a read error. The chain has TRBV11-2 and TRBJ1-6, with D perhaps matching TRBD1 (5 bases). The CDR3 is 15 amino acids. Germline values: CDR1 SGHAT, CDR2 FQNNGV. CDR3 nucleotide sequence: TGTGCCAGCATCTTAGACAGAAGATATAAATCATCCCTCCACTTT. Protein sequence: CASILDRRYKSSLHF.

To note about this clonotype: Because it lacks the conserved phenylalanine or tryptophan at the end, this CDR3 is likely a read error. The V gene is TRBV9, the J gene TRBJ1-5; a weak D match, TRBD1 (6 bases). The CDR3 extends over 14 amino acids. Between the trimmed V and J ends, which lost 3 bases and 6 bases, there was a span of 13 bases. CDR1 is SGDLS, CDR2 YYNGEE, per germline. The CDR3 loop is CASSESGAGQPQHS. The CDR3 nucleotides are TGTGCCAGCAGCGAATCAGGGGCCGGTCAGCCCCAGCATTCT.

Only one count was recorded for this clonotype. This sequence joins TRBV6-1 and TRBJ1-2, with D possibly matching TRBD1 (6 bases). V lost 7 bases and J 1 base, leaving 16 bases between the germline ends. The CDR3 loop spans 15 amino acids. CDR1 and CDR2 from the germline V gene are MNHNS and SASEGT. CDR3 amino acids: CASIPPTGHNYGYTF. The CDR3 region has the DNA TGTGCCAGCATCCCACCGACAGGACATAACTATGGCTACACCTTC.

The V gene is TRBV6-5, the J gene TRBJ2-6; 7 positions match TRBD2. Germline-derived CDR1 and CDR2 are MNHEY and SVGAGI. The CDR3 spans 17 residues. Trimming took 10 bases from V and 1 from J; bases not matched to a gene: 13. The CDR3 DNA sequence: TGTGCCAACAGCCATGCGGGAGCCAGATCTGGGGCCAACGTCCTGACTTTC. Encoded protein: CANSHAGARSGANVLTF.

This clonotype was seen a handful of times. The chain links TRBV28 to TRBJ2-5; 12 positions match TRBD2. This CDR3 region has 15 residues. Trimming removed 9 bases from V and 5 bases from J; junction bases left unmatched: 10. CDR1 and CDR2 (germline): MDHEN, SYDVKM. The CDR3 loop is CASRRLAGEVETQYF. The CDR3 DNA sequence: TGTGCCAGTAGGCGACTAGCGGGAGAGGTGGAGACCCAGTACTTC.

Points on this clonotype: An end of the junction does not agree with germline; a read error may underlie this. The genes are TRBV11-2 and TRBJ2-7; tentatively, D is TRBD2 (6 bases). The CDR3 length is 14 residues. Germline CDR1 and CDR2: SGHAT and FQNNGV. The CDR3 is CASSLDGSPYEKYF. CDR3 nucleotides: TGTGCCAGCAGCTTAGACGGGAGCCCCTACGAGAAGTATTTC.

Only a few counts were recorded for this clonotype. The V gene is TRBV25-1, the J gene TRBJ2-1, with D maybe TRBD2 (5 bases). Trimming took 2 bases from V and 6 from J, leaving 14 bases between them. Germline V gene sequence: CDR1 MGHDK, CDR2 SYGVNS. The CDR3 extends over 15 amino acids. The CDR3 reads CASSERRAASNEQFF. For the CDR3, the DNA is TGTGCCAGCAGTGAACGGCGGGCAGCATCCAATGAGCAGTTCTTC.

Notes on this clonotype: Germline and junction disagree at one end, which may indicate a read error. The V call is TRBV11-2, the J call TRBJ2-5, with 7 bases identical to TRBD1. Germline CDR1 SGHAT, CDR2 FQNNGV. The CDR3 is 14 amino acids. Here the CDR3 reads CANSSGQVQDTQYF. The CDR3 DNA is TGTGCTAACAGCTCTGGACAGGTCCAAGATACCCAGTACTTC.

On this clonotype: One end of the junction is discordant with germline, which a read error may explain. The chain joins TRBV11-1 to TRBJ2-1; 7 positions match TRBD2. This CDR3 is built from 14 residues. Germline-derived CDR1 and CDR2 are SGHAT and FQDESV (reference sequence). CDR3 loop: CGSSQAREVLEQFF. In DNA form, the CDR3 reads TGTGGCAGCAGCCAGGCCCGGGAGGTCCTTGAACAGTTCTTC.

In the case of this clonotype: A junction end diverges from the germline sequence, so it may reflect a read error. V and J are TRBV5-4 and TRBJ2-7; a possible D gene is TRBD2 (6 bases). The germline V gene encodes CDR1 SGHNT and CDR2 YYREEE (reference sequence). CDR3 length equals 14 residues. In DNA, the CDR3 is TGTGCCAGCAGCCTGAACGGGGGACCCTACAAGCAGTACTTC. Encoded protein: CASSLNGGPYKQYF. The full variable domain, in which reference TRBV5-4 and TRBJ2-7 provide the parts outside the CDR3, is ETGVTQSPTHLIKTRGQQVTLRCSSQSGHNTVSWYQQALGQGPQFIFQYYREEENGRGNFPPRFSGLQFPNYSSELNVNALELDDSALYLCASSLNGGPYKQYFGPGTRLTVT.

As to this clonotype: One junction end disagrees with the germline gene, perhaps due to a read error. The V call is TRBV6-1, the J call TRBJ1-2; D possibly corresponds to TRBD1 (5 bases). Germline V gene lookup returns CDR1 MNHNS and CDR2 SASEGT. CDR3 size: 15 residues. The CDR3 nucleotides read TGTGCCAGCAGTGAATGGGGGGGGACCTCTTACGGCTACGCCTTC. Translation: CASSEWGGTSYGYAF.

The V call is TRBV4-3, the J call TRBJ2-5, with D maybe TRBD2 (5 bases). The V gene's germline CDR1 is LGHNA and CDR2 YSLEER. This CDR3 has 16 amino acids. Trimming took off 0 bases at V and 5 bases at J, with 16 bases between the two ends. CDR3 protein: CASSQDHTEGGETQYF. CDR3 nucleotides: TGCGCCAGCAGCCAAGATCATACGGAAGGCGGGGAGACCCAGTACTTC.

As for this clonotype: This may be a read error: a much more frequent sequence differs by one nucleotide. The chain uses TRBV7-9 and TRBJ2-3; TRBD2 is a possible D gene (5 bases). Germline V CDR1 and CDR2: SEHNR, FQNEAQ (reference sequence). V lost 5 bases and J 3 bases, leaving 18 bases between the germline ends. The CDR3 sequence is 16 residues long. The CDR3 sequence is CASSPRALVVTDTQYF. The CDR3 DNA is TGTGCCAGCAGCCCCAGAGCACTAGTAGTAACAGATACGCAGTATTTT.